This is a list of T cell receptor beta chains from one sample in a study of blood T cell repertoires in COVID-19. TCRdb keeps only in-frame clones here, not all; method: immunoSEQ multiplex PCR. Of some 64,000 clones in the sample, 80% to 85% are singletons; the top ten hold roughly 15%. The sequenced sample was peripheral blood. These receptors came from a man aged 60-69 years with COVID-19, enrolled during active disease. CDR3s include the opening cysteine and the closing phenylalanine or tryptophan.

j_call v_call cdr3_aa
TRBJ1-4 TRBV7-9 CASSSRGGSEKLFF
TRBJ1-1 TRBV6-5 CASSYQQGGDTEAFF
TRBJ2-7 TRBV30 CAYQLASETSEQYF
TRBJ2-1 TRBV2 CASSPSGRSGNEQFF
TRBJ2-7 TRBV5-1 CASSLDGTGLSYEQYF
TRBJ1-6 TRBV28 CASSLSSVPLHF
TRBJ2-1 TRBV5-1 CASSSPVGVDEQFF
TRBJ1-6 TRBV5-5 CASSPRAELAIWSPLHF
TRBJ1-2 TRBV10-2 CASSESKSYGYTF
TRBJ1-5 TRBV2 CASTGTAGDQPQHF
TRBJ2-3 TRBV12-3/TRBV12-4 CASSSPGDTQYF
TRBJ2-1 TRBV11-3 CASSLGRGGHEQFF
TRBJ2-7 TRBV3-1/TRBV3-2 CASSPIAGGPHEQYF
TRBJ2-7 TRBV13 CASSFSGLAYEQYF
TRBJ2-5 TRBV7-9 CASSLRGSSGETQYF
TRBJ1-1 TRBV5-1 CASSYGQGGTEAFF
TRBJ2-3 TRBV18 CASLGGARDTQYF
TRBJ1-5 TRBV4-1 CASSQERDQPQHF
TRBJ2-1 TRBV5-5 CASSLGQGSYNEQFF
TRBJ2-1 TRBV24-1 CATSDPSDIYNEQFF
TRBJ2-7 TRBV12-3/TRBV12-4 CASSLRLREQYF
TRBJ1-2 TRBV3-1/TRBV3-2 CASSRSTGGRGYTF
TRBJ1-5 TRBV12-5 CASGWDRGQPQHF